Each of the 31 T cell receptor beta chains below was sequenced from the same sample in a study of cytomegalovirus exposure and HLA in healthy donors. Profiled with immunoSEQ multiplex PCR; TCRdb holds only in-frame clones, not every one. The table shows over 200,000 clones, with around 86% occurring only once. Sequenced: PBMCs. These receptors were obtained from a woman aged 18-29 years in good health and CMV-seropositive.

The genes are TRBV5-6 and TRBJ2-7; maybe TRBD1 (7 bases). CDR1 SGHDT and CDR2 YYEEEE come from the germline V gene. Trimming took 2 bases from V and 4 from J, leaving 25 bases between them. There are 18 residues in the CDR3. CDR3 coding DNA: TGTGCCAGCAGCTTACAGGGGAGGTGGGGCAGAAATTTTTACGAGCAGTACTTC. Translated, it gives CASSLQGRWGRNFYEQYF.

This sequence joins TRBV27 and TRBJ1-3, with TRBD1 matching over 7 bases. V lost 4 bases to trimming and J lost 1 base; unmatched junction nucleotides: 7. CDR3 size: 16 residues. The germline CDR1 and CDR2 sequences are MNHEY and SMNVEV (reference sequence). CDR3 coding DNA: TGTGCCAGCAGTTCCTGGACAGGAGGGTCTGGAAACACCATATATTTT. Translation gives CASSSWTGGSGNTIYF.

The rearrangement uses TRBV19 and TRBJ2-2, with D unclear. This CDR3 has 18 amino acids. CDR1 is LNHDA and CDR2 is SQIVND in the germline V gene (reference sequence). Trimming took off 5 bases at V and 0 bases at J, with 19 bases between the two ends. The CDR3 DNA is TGTGCCAGTAGTTTAAAAGCCCCCATAACAGCGAACACCGGGGAGCTGTTTTTT. As protein: CASSLKAPITANTGELFF. The whole variable domain, remainder taken from reference TRBV19 and TRBJ2-2, is DGGITQSPKYLFRKEGQNVTLSCEQNLNHDAMYWYRQDPGQGLRLIYYSQIVNDFQKGDIAEGYSVSREKKESFPLTVTSAQKNPTAFYLCASSLKAPITANTGELFFGEGSRLTVL.

The V and J genes are TRBV28 and TRBJ2-7; TRBD2 aligns across 13 bases. V lost 4 bases, J lost 5 bases, and 2 bases stayed unmatched. Per germline, CDR1 MDHEN and CDR2 SYDVKM. The length of the CDR3 is 14 residues. CDR3 residues: CASSSGLAGDEQYF. The CDR3 DNA is TGTGCCAGCAGTTCCGGACTAGCGGGAGACGAGCAGTACTTC. Full variable domain (rest looked up from reference TRBV28 and TRBJ2-7): DVKVTQSSRYLVKRTGEKVFLECVQDMDHENMFWYRQDPGLGLRLIYFSYDVKMKEKGDIPEGYSVSREKKERFSLILESASTNQTSMYLCASSSGLAGDEQYFGPGTRLTVT.

This clone has just a few counts. V gene TRBV6-5 combines with J gene TRBJ1-1; no reliable D call. The ends were cut back, 6 bases at V and 1 base at J, with 15 bases in the middle. Germline CDR1 is MNHEY and CDR2 is SVGAGI. This CDR3 comprises 15 residues. CDR3 sequence reads: CASSSPRAGNTEAFF. The CDR3 bases are TGTGCCAGCAGCTCCCCTAGGGCGGGGAACACTGAAGCTTTCTTT.

This clone has only a few counts. The chain couples TRBV9 to TRBJ2-7, with 12 bases fitting TRBD2. This CDR3 spans 19 amino acids. The junction had 16 bases not matched to a gene; V was cut back by 3 bases and J by 3 bases. The germline V gene has CDR1 SGDLS and CDR2 YYNGEE. The CDR3: CASSAQGGLAGGRLYEQYF. The CDR3, as DNA: TGTGCCAGCAGCGCCCAGGGGGGGCTAGCGGGAGGGCGCCTCTACGAGCAGTACTTC.

This clone has just one count. V usage is TRBV11-2 and J usage is TRBJ2-2; 7 positions agree with TRBD2. The V segment lost 4 bases and the J segment 7 bases; nucleotides outside the gene matches: 9. Germline values: CDR1 SGHAT, CDR2 FQNNGV. This CDR3 is 15 amino acids long. CDR3 in DNA: TGTGCCAGCAGCTCAACCGGACTAGTCGGCGGGGAGCTGTTTTTT. This sequence encodes CASSSTGLVGGELFF.

This chain connects TRBV5-6 to TRBJ2-3; 8 nucleotides line up with TRBD2. The CDR3 consists of 16 residues. Germline assignment: CDR1 SGHDT and CDR2 YYEEEE. Germline trimming cut 0 bases from V and 0 bases from J; bases unmatched to any gene: 3. This chain's CDR3 is CASSLGLAGSTDTQYF. The CDR3 DNA follows: TGTGCCAGCAGCTTGGGTCTAGCGGGTAGCACAGATACGCAGTATTTT.

This chain joins TRBV5-6 and TRBJ1-3; no clear D. This CDR3 region has 13 residues. V was pared by 4 bases and J by 4 bases, with 9 bases between. CDR1 and CDR2 from the germline V gene are SGHDT and YYEEEE. Here the CDR3 reads CASSQPHGNTIYF. For the CDR3, the DNA is TGTGCCAGCAGCCAACCACACGGAAACACCATATATTTT.

This chain connects TRBV27 to TRBJ2-1; D is possibly TRBD2 (5 bases). The germline V gene encodes CDR1 MNHEY and CDR2 SMNVEV (reference sequence). V dropped 8 bases and J dropped 9 bases, with 14 bases sitting between them. The CDR3 sequence is 12 residues long. The CDR3 here is CASGLRSSEQFF. The CDR3 DNA reads as TGTGCCAGCGGACTCCGCTCGAGTGAGCAGTTCTTC.

The chain carries TRBV13 and TRBJ2-5, with 7 positions matching TRBD1. CDR1 and CDR2 from the germline V gene are PRHDT and FYEKMQ (reference sequence). V was clipped by 2 bases and J by 5 bases; unmatched bases: 5. There are 14 residues in the CDR3. The CDR3 region has the DNA TGTGCCAGCAGCTTAAAAGGGGGCGCGGAGACCCAGTACTTC. This translates into CASSLKGGAETQYF.

The V and J genes are TRBV13 and TRBJ2-1; 11 nucleotides line up with TRBD2. Trimming at V came to 4 bases and at J to 7 bases, leaving 6 bases not matched to a gene. There are 15 residues in the CDR3. The V gene's germline CDR1 is PRHDT and CDR2 FYEKMQ (reference sequence). CDR3 sequence: CASSSRLAGGNEQFF. The CDR3 region has the DNA TGTGCCAGCAGCTCCCGGCTAGCGGGAGGAAATGAGCAGTTCTTC.

The chain links TRBV5-4 to TRBJ2-7; a possible D gene is TRBD2 (5 bases). Trimming cost V 4 bases and J 0 bases, with 14 bases left between them. CDR3 length equals 15 residues. Germline V CDR1 and CDR2: SGHNT, YYREEE (reference sequence). The CDR3 is CASSPNPGSSYEQYF. The DNA for the CDR3 is TGTGCCAGCAGCCCCAACCCGGGGTCCTCCTACGAGCAGTACTTC.

J is TRBJ1-4 and V is TRBV11-2; tentative D call: TRBD1 (5 bases). Trimming shortened V by 4 bases and J by 4 bases, and 7 bases separated the two germline ends. The CDR3 loop spans 13 amino acids. Per the germline V gene, CDR1 is SGHAT and CDR2 is FQNNGV. This CDR3 reads CASSSGLNEKLFF. The CDR3 nucleotides read TGTGCCAGCAGCTCGGGACTTAATGAAAAACTGTTTTTT.

J is TRBJ2-1 and V is TRBV5-1, with a tentative D call TRBD2 (6 bases). This CDR3 spans 16 amino acids. Trimming stripped 7 bases from V and 4 bases from J, with 21 bases between. Germline V CDR1 and CDR2: SGHRS, YFSETQ. Here the CDR3 DNA reads TGCGCCAGCGTTAGAACCAACGGGGGTACTTACAATGAGCAGTTCTTC. Amino acid sequence: CASVRTNGGTYNEQFF.

The chain employs TRBV10-1 and TRBJ1-2; D is perhaps TRBD1 (6 bases). This CDR3 contains 13 residues. V was shortened by 6 bases and J by 4 bases, with 12 bases between the two germline ends. Germline assignment: CDR1 WNHNN and CDR2 SYGVQD (reference sequence). CDR3 sequence: CASSRGFGYGYTF. CDR3 DNA: TGCGCCAGCAGCAGGGGATTTGGCTATGGCTACACCTTC.

The V call is TRBV9, the J call TRBJ2-1; 8 nucleotides match TRBD1. Germline lookup yields CDR1 SGDLS and CDR2 YYNGEE. The length of the CDR3 is 15 residues. V shed 4 bases, J shed 5 bases, and the junction held 8 bases outside the gene matches. The CDR3 protein is CASSLRTGTNNEQFF. DNA of the CDR3: TGTGCCAGCAGCCTACGGACAGGGACCAACAATGAGCAGTTCTTC.

The J gene is TRBJ1-2, the V gene TRBV7-9; no clear D gene. The germline V gene encodes CDR1 SEHNR and CDR2 FQNEAQ (reference sequence). This CDR3 region has 15 residues. V was shortened by 3 bases and J by 2 bases, with 13 bases between the two germline ends. CDR3 protein: CASSFRNRPNYGYTF. The DNA of the CDR3 is TGTGCCAGCAGCTTTAGGAACAGACCAAACTATGGCTACACCTTC.

V usage is TRBV5-4 and J usage is TRBJ2-7, with no clear D. V was trimmed by 4 bases and J by 5 bases, leaving 19 bases between them. Germline-derived CDR1 and CDR2 are SGHNT and YYREEE (reference sequence). This CDR3 comprises 15 residues. CDR3 sequence: CASSIDSSLAHEQYF. CDR3 bases: TGTGCCAGCAGCATCGACTCCTCCCTGGCCCACGAGCAGTACTTC.

This sequence joins TRBV28 and TRBJ1-5; D not certain. V lost 6 bases and J 6 bases, leaving 12 bases between the germline ends. This CDR3 region has 13 residues. Germline CDR1 is MDHEN and CDR2 is SYDVKM. The chain's CDR3 is CASSHSMSQPQHF. In DNA form, the CDR3 reads TGTGCCAGCAGCCACAGTATGAGTCAGCCCCAGCATTTT.

V and J are TRBV18 and TRBJ2-2, with a possible D match to TRBD1 (5 bases). The CDR3 spans 15 residues. V lost 1 base, J lost 6 bases, and 12 bases lay in between. The germline V gene has CDR1 KGHSH and CDR2 LQKENI. CDR3 DNA sequence: TGTGCCAGCTCACCACGGCAGGGTTCCGCCGGGGAGCTGTTTTTT. This gives the protein CASSPRQGSAGELFF.

This chain joins TRBV9 and TRBJ2-1; D possibly corresponds to TRBD2 (6 bases). The CDR3 extends over 16 amino acids. The germline V and J ends were trimmed by 3 bases and 7 bases, with 20 bases remaining between them. Germline V CDR1 and CDR2: SGDLS, YYNGEE. DNA of the CDR3: TGTGCCAGCAGCGGGGGAGGAGGTGGCTCCCATAATGAGCAGTTCTTC. This encodes CASSGGGGGSHNEQFF.

The V and J genes are TRBV14 and TRBJ2-2, with TRBD2 identical over 15 bases. J lost 1 base, V lost 2 bases, and 11 bases had no gene match. This CDR3 region has 21 residues. Per the germline V gene, CDR1 is SGHDN and CDR2 is FVKESK. Here the CDR3 reads CASSQSSRTSGRALNTGELFF. In DNA, the CDR3 is TGTGCCAGCAGCCAAAGTTCTCGGACTAGCGGGAGGGCGTTGAACACCGGGGAGCTGTTTTTT.

This sequence joins TRBV6-5 and TRBJ1-1, with D maybe TRBD1 (5 bases). Germline V gives CDR1 MNHEY, CDR2 SVGAGI. Trimming cost V 5 bases and J 2 bases, with 15 bases left between them. The CDR3 loop spans 15 amino acids. This CDR3 reads CASSNPGGVNTEAFF. The CDR3 coding sequence is TGTGCCAGCAGTAACCCGGGGGGGGTCAACACTGAAGCTTTCTTT.

The chain employs TRBV27 and TRBJ2-3; 12 nucleotides align to TRBD2. V lost 5 bases to trimming and J lost 5 bases; unmatched junction nucleotides: 14. CDR1 is MNHEY, CDR2 SMNVEV, per germline (reference sequence). The CDR3 sequence is 18 residues long. Here the CDR3 reads CASSQILTSGRGEDTQYF. The CDR3 nucleotides are TGTGCCAGCAGTCAAATACTGACTAGCGGGAGAGGGGAAGATACGCAGTATTTT.

This clone was found once. The chain recombines TRBV2 with TRBJ1-4, with D possibly being TRBD1 (6 bases). This CDR3 contains 13 residues. Germline CDR1 reads SNHLY; CDR2 reads FYNNEI. With 8 bases removed from V and 8 bases from J, the gap between germline ends came to 15 bases. The DNA of the CDR3 is TGTGCCAGCTCAGCAGGGGTTGGGGAAAAACTGTTTTTT. It codes for CASSAGVGEKLFF.

The chain links TRBV11-2 to TRBJ1-4; weak D call: TRBD1 (6 bases). There are 15 residues in the CDR3. V was trimmed by 6 bases and J by 8 bases, leaving 19 bases between them. Germline CDR1 reads SGHAT; CDR2 reads FQNNGV. The CDR3 bases are TGTGCCAGCAGTTCACAGGGTACGAAGGGGGAAAAACTGTTTTTT. This codes for CASSSQGTKGEKLFF.

V usage is TRBV28 and J usage is TRBJ2-5; the D is unclear. V was clipped by 8 bases and J by 2 bases, with 9 bases between them. CDR3 size: 12 residues. The germline V gene encodes CDR1 MDHEN and CDR2 SYDVKM. Here the CDR3 DNA reads TGTGCCAGCGCTACAGTTCAAGAGACCCAGTACTTC. This translates into CASATVQETQYF.

The CDR3 spells CALRGVGANVLTF. The CDR3 DNA reads as TGTGCCCTCCGGGGGGTAGGGGCCAACGTCCTGACTTTC. The V and J genes are TRBV30 and TRBJ2-6, with 7 bases matching TRBD2. CDR1 is GTSNPN and CDR2 is SVGIG in the germline V gene (reference sequence). CDR3 length equals 13 residues. The junction had 5 bases not matched to a gene; V was cut back by 8 bases and J by 4 bases.

This clone has ten or more counts. This chain joins TRBV6-1 and TRBJ2-3, with 10 bases identical to TRBD2. The V segment lost 2 bases and the J segment 4 bases; nucleotides outside the gene matches: 0. The CDR3 consists of 14 residues. Germline V gene data show CDR1 as MNHNS and CDR2 as SASEGT. CDR3: CASSELAGADTQYF. The CDR3, as DNA: TGTGCCAGCAGTGAACTAGCGGGAGCAGATACGCAGTATTTT.

V and J are TRBV2 and TRBJ1-1; D gene uncertain. With 6 bases removed from V and 6 bases from J, the gap between germline ends came to 11 bases. The CDR3 spans 12 residues. CDR1 is SNHLY and CDR2 is FYNNEI in the germline V gene. The CDR3 nucleotides are TGTGCCAGCAGGGGCCCCTTCGCTGAAGCTTTCTTT. Its protein product is CASRGPFAEAFF.